This TCR beta chain was documented in a study of PD-1 blockade in classical Hodgkin lymphoma. Study-wide background: On a schedule of every 2 weeks, patients received nivolumab 3 mg/kg intravenously.

TCRdb keeps only in-frame clones here, not all; method: immunoSEQ multiplex PCR. Among about 110,000 clones listed, 89% were seen once. The patients all showed relapse after autologous stem cell transplantation, while their brentuximab vedotin exposure varied. Best outcomes ranged across complete response, partial response and progressive disease. Germline values: CDR1 KGHSH, CDR2 LQKENI. With 0 bases clipped from V and 3 bases from J, the junction kept 14 bases outside the gene matches. The CDR3 spans 19 residues. Regarding this clone: What it binds is not known.

General observations from the study: Prior to therapy, complete responders displayed diversity much like that of newly diagnosed patients.

The material sequenced was peripheral blood mononuclear cells (PBMCs), taken before the second cycle of nivolumab. This rearrangement joins TRBV18 to TRBJ1-5; 7 bases align to TRBD1. The clonotype comes from a human donor with classical Hodgkin lymphoma. CDR3 sequence: CASSPPINREQGFNQPQHF. The CDR3 DNA reads as TGTGCCAGCTCACCACCGATTAACAGGGAACAGGGGTTCAATCAGCCCCAGCATTTT.